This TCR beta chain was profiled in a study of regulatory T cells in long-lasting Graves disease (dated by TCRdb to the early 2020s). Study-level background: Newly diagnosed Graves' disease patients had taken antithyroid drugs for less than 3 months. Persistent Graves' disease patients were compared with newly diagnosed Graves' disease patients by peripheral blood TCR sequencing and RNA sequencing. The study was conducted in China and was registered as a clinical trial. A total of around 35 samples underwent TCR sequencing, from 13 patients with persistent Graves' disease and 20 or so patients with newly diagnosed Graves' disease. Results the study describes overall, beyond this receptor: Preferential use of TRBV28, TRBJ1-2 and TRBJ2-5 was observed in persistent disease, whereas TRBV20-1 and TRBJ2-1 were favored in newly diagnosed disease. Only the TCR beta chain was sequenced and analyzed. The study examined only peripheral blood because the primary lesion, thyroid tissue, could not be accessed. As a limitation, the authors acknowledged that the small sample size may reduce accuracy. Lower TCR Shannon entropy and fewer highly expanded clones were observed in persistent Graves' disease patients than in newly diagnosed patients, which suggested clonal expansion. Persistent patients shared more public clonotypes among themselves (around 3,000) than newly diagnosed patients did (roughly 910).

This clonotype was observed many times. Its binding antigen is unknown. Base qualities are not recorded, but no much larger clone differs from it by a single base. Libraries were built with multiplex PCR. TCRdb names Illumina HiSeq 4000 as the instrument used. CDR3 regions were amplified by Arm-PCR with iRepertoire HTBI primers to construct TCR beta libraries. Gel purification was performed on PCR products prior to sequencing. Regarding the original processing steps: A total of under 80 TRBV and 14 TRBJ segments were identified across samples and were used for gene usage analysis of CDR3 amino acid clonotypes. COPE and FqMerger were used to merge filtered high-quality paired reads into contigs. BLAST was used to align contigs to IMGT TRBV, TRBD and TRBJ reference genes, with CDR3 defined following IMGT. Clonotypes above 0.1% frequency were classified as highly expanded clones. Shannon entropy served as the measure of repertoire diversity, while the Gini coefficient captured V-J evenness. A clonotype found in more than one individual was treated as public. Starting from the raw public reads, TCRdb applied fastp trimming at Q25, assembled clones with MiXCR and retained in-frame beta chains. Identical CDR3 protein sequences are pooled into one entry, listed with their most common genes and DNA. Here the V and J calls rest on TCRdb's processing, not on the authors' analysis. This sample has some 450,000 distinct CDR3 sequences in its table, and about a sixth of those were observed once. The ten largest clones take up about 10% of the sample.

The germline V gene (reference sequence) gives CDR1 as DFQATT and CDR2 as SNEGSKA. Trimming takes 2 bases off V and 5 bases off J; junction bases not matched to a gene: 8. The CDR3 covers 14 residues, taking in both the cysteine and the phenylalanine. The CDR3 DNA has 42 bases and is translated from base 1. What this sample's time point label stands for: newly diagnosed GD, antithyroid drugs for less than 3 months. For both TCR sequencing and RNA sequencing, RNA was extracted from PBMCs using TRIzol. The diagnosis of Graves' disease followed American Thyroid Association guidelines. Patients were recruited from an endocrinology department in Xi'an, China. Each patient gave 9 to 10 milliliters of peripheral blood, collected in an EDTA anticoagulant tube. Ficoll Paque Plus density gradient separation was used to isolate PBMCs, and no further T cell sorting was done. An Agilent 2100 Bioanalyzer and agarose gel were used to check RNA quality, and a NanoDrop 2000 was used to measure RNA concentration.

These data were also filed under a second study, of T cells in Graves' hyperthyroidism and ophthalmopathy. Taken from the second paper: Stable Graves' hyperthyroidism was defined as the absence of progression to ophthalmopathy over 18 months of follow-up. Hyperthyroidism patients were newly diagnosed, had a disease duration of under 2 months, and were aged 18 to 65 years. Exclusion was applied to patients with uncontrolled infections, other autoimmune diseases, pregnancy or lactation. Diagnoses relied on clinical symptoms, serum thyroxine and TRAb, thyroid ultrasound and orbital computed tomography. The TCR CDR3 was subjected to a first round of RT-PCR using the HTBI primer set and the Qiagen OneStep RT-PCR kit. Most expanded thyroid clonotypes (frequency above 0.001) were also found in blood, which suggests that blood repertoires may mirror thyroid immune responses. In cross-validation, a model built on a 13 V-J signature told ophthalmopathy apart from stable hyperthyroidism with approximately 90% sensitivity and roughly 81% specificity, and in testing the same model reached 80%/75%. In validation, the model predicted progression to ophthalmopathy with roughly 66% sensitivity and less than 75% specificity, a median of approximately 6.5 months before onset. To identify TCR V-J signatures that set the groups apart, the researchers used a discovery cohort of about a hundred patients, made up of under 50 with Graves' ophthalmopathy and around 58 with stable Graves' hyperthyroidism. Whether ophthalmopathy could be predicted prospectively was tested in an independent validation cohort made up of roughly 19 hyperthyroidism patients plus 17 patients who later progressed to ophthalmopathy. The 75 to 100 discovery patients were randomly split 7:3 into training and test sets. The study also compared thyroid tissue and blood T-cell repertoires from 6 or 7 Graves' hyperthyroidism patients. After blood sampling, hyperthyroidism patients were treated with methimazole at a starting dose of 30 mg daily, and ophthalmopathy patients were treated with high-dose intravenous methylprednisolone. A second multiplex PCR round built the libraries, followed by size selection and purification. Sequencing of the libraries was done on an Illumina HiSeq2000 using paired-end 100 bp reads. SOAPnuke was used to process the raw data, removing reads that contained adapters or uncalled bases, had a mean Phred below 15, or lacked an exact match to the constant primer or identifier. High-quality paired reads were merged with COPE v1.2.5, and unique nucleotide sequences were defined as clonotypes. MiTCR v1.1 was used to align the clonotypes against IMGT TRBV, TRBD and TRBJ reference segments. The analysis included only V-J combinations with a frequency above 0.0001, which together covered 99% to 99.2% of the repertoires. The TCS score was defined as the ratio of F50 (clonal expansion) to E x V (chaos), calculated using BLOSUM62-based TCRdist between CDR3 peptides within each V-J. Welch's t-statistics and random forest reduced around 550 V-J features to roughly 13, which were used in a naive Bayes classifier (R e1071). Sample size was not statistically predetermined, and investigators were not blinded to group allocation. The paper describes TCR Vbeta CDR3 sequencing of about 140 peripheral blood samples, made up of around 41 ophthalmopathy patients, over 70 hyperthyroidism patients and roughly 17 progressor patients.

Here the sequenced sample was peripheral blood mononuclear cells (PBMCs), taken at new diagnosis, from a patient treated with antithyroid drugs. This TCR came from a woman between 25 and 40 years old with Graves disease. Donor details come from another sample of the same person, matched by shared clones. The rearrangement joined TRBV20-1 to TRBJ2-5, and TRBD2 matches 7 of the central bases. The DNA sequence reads TGCAGTGCTAGACGGGGGGAGAGCCTTGAGACCCAGTACTTC. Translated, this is CSARRGESLETQYF.